The rows below give T cell receptor beta chains drawn from one sample of a study of cytomegalovirus exposure and HLA in healthy donors. Repertoires were generated with immunoSEQ multiplex PCR, while TCRdb's copy carries only in-frame clones and drops some. Of fewer than 100,000 clones in the sample, about 78% were seen once. Sequencing was performed on PBMCs. The receptors derive from a middle-aged man in good health and CMV-seronegative. The CDR3 runs from the conserved cysteine through the conserved F or W. The D gene is left open where the match is weak. Clone size, where shown, is once, few, many, or a class for clones that have expanded.

TRBD1 TRBJ1-6 TRBV30 NA TGTGCCTGGAGTGCCGGACAGGGAAATTCACCCCTCCACTTT CAWSAGQGNSPLHF
TRBD2 TRBJ2-1 TRBV28 NA TGTGCCAGCAGTGAGACTAGCGGCTACAATGAGCAGTTCTTC CASSETSGYNEQFF
TRBD2 TRBJ2-1 TRBV5-4 few TGTGCCAGCAGCTTCTCTAGCGGCAATGAGCAGTTCTTC CASSFSSGNEQFF
NA TRBJ2-3 TRBV5-4 NA TGTGCCGGCAGCTCAACAGGGGGGGATACAGATACGCAGTATTTT CAGSSTGGDTDTQYF
NA TRBJ2-7 TRBV7-9 NA TGTGCCAGCCCTGGGGAAGCGGCACCCTACGAGCAGTACTTC CASPGEAAPYEQYF
NA TRBJ1-4 TRBV18 NA TGTGCCAGCTCACCAGAGATATCTAATGAAAAACTGTTTTTT CASSPEISNEKLFF
TRBD2 TRBJ2-7 TRBV18 NA TGTGCCAGCTCACCATCGGGACTAGCGGGACTCTACGAGCAGTACTTC CASSPSGLAGLYEQYF
TRBD2 TRBJ2-7 TRBV2 NA TGTGCCAGCAGTCCTAGCGGGGGGGCCTACGAGCAGTACTTC CASSPSGGAYEQYF
TRBD2 TRBJ2-3 TRBV19 once TGTGCCAGTAGGACTAGCGGGAGGGCCTTGGCAGATACGCAGTATTTT CASRTSGRALADTQYF
NA TRBJ2-7 TRBV30 NA TGTGCCTGGAGTATAATAGGGCGGGACGAGCAGTACTTC CAWSIIGRDEQYF
NA TRBJ2-7 TRBV7-2 NA TGTGCCAGCAGCTTAATCCTTCAGTACGAGCAGTACTTC CASSLILQYEQYF
TRBD1 TRBJ1-1 TRBV5-1 NA TGCGCCAGCAGAGCCGGGACAGGGAATTCAAACACTGAAGCTTTCTTT CASRAGTGNSNTEAFF
NA TRBJ1-1 TRBV14 NA TGTGCCAGCAGCCAAGACCGGGGTTCCAGAGCTTTCTTT CASSQDRGSRAFF
TRBD2 TRBJ2-5 TRBV18 NA TGTGCCAGCTCACGGGGGGGTCAAGAGACCCAGTACTTC CASSRGGQETQYF
TRBD1 TRBJ2-3 TRBV25-1 NA TGTGCCAGCAGTGGACAGGGGGAGAAGAAAGATACGCAGTATTTT CASSGQGEKKDTQYF
TRBD1 TRBJ1-4 TRBV9 NA TGTGCCAGCAGCTCATTGGGACAGGGGGCGAGAGAAAAACTGTTTTTT CASSSLGQGAREKLFF
TRBD1 TRBJ2-7 TRBV29-1 NA TGCAGCGTTTACCCATTTGACAGGGAGAAGCAGTACTTC CSVYPFDREKQYF
NA TRBJ1-6 TRBV7-9 once TGTGCCAGCAGCGGGCCCGGGAATTTAAATTCACCCCTCCACTTT CASSGPGNLNSPLHF
TRBD2 TRBJ2-1 TRBV11-2 NA TGTGCCAGCAGCCTGGGGACTAGTAATGAGCAGTTCTTC CASSLGTSNEQFF
TRBD2 TRBJ2-7 TRBV28 NA TGTGCCAGCAGCTTAGCGGGAGGGCGCCACGAGCAGTACTTC CASSLAGGRHEQYF
NA TRBJ2-2 TRBV19 NA TGTGCCAGTAGTGCAGGGACGAACACCGGGGAGCTGTTTTTT CASSAGTNTGELFF
TRBD1 TRBJ1-3 TRBV2 few TGTGCCAGCAAATACAGGGGGCCTGGAAACACCATATATTTT CASKYRGPGNTIYF
TRBD1 TRBJ2-3 TRBV15 NA TGTGCCACCAGCACTCCAGGTGCAGGGGGCATAGATACGCAGTATTTT CATSTPGAGGIDTQYF
TRBD2 TRBJ2-1 TRBV5-4 NA TGTGCCAGCAGTTCTAGCGGGGGCTCCTACAATGAGCAGTTCTTC CASSSSGGSYNEQFF
NA TRBJ1-2 TRBV28 few TGTGCCAGCAGTTTAGGGGGGGGGCAGGGTGGCTACACCTTC CASSLGGGQGGYTF
NA TRBJ1-6 TRBV5-4 NA TGTGCCAGCAGCCCCCCGGGAGATTCACCCCTCCACTTT CASSPPGDSPLHF
NA TRBJ2-3 TRBV5-4 NA TGTGCCAGCAGCTTGGCGTCGAGGGCCTCTAGCACAGATACGCAGTATTTT CASSLASRASSTDTQYF
NA TRBJ2-1 TRBV2 few TGTGCCAGCAGTGTGGGACTGGGATTCAATGAGCAGTTCTTC CASSVGLGFNEQFF
NA TRBJ2-3 TRBV6-5 NA TGTGCCAGCAGTCCCCGCCGGGCGGGAGATACGCAGTATTTT CASSPRRAGDTQYF
NA TRBJ2-7 TRBV20-1 once TGCAGTGCTAGCGAGGGCTACGAGCAGTACTTC CSASEGYEQYF
TRBD1 TRBJ1-1 TRBV28 few TGTGCCAGCAGTCGACCGGGACAGGAGACTCCTGAAGCTTTCTTT CASSRPGQETPEAFF
NA TRBJ2-6 TRBV11-2 NA TGTGCCAGCAGCTACAGCTCTGGGGCCAACGTCCTGACTTTC CASSYSSGANVLTF
NA TRBJ2-7 TRBV7-2 few TGTGCCAGCAGCCGGGGCCAGGGGCTCTACGAGCAGTACTTC CASSRGQGLYEQYF
TRBD1 TRBJ1-4 TRBV11-2 NA TGTGCCAGCAGCCGGGACAGGGGTAATGAAAAACTGTTTTTT CASSRDRGNEKLFF
NA TRBJ2-1 TRBV5-4 NA TGTGCCAGCAGCCCAACAGGGAGTGGGTACAATGAGCAGTTCTTC CASSPTGSGYNEQFF
TRBD1 TRBJ2-2 TRBV7-6 NA TGTGCCAGCAGTACCCGACAGGGATCTACCGGGGAGCTGTTTTTT CASSTRQGSTGELFF
NA TRBJ2-7 TRBV6-1 NA TGTGCCAGCAGTGAAGCGACCCGCGGGGCCCGCGCGTTCGAGCAGTACTTC CASSEATRGARAFEQYF
TRBD1 TRBJ1-6 TRBV19 few TGTGCCAGTAGTTCAACAGACAGGGGAAACTATAATTCACCCCTCCACTTT CASSSTDRGNYNSPLHF
NA TRBJ2-7 TRBV6-1 few TGTGCCAGCAGTCCCGGGACTGCCTTCTACGAGCAGTACTTC CASSPGTAFYEQYF
TRBD2 TRBJ2-7 TRBV11-2 NA TGTGCCAGCAGGAGACTAGCGGGGGCCCGCTCCTACGAGCAGTACTTC CASRRLAGARSYEQYF
TRBD1 TRBJ2-3 TRBV6-5 NA TGTGCCAGCAGTTACGACTTAACAGGGGCAGATACGCAGTATTTT CASSYDLTGADTQYF
TRBD2 TRBJ2-7 TRBV14 once TGTGCCAGCAGCCCTCCCGGGCGGGGGTTCTACGAGCAGTACTTC CASSPPGRGFYEQYF
NA TRBJ2-1 TRBV28 NA TGTGCCAGCAGCCCCCATAGCGGAACATACAATGAGCAGTTCTTC CASSPHSGTYNEQFF
NA TRBJ1-1 TRBV7-8 NA TGTGCCAGCAGCTTAGTGCGGCAGGAGGTCACTGAAGCTTTCTTT CASSLVRQEVTEAFF
NA TRBJ1-5 TRBV5-5 NA TGTGCCAGCAGCATGGGGGCAGGGAATCAGCCCCAGCATTTT CASSMGAGNQPQHF
TRBD2 TRBJ2-3 TRBV9 NA TGTGCCAGCAGCGTAGGAGGGACTAGCGGTATAGATACGCAGTATTTT CASSVGGTSGIDTQYF